This is a list of T cell receptor beta chains from one sample in a study of CD8 T cells in ankylosing spondylitis. Via MiXCR, TCRdb re-called the 5' RACE reads, giving one row per CDR3 protein. The sample consists of about 220,000 distinct CDR3 sequences, around 19% of them appearing once. The sequencing input was blood, either unsorted or a sorted T cell fraction (not recorded which). The receptors originated from a male donor with ankylosing spondylitis. Each CDR3 is given with its conserved first and last residue. Each record gives: J gene, D gene, clone size, V gene, CDR3 protein, CDR3 DNA. A D gene is named only where the DNA matches it firmly. Part of the rows lack a size; the others show once, few, many or a class for expanded clones.

>TRBJ2-1|TRBD2|.|TRBV13
CASSSRMGLAGDGGEQFF
TGTGCCAGCAGCAGTCGAATGGGACTAGCGGGAGATGGAGGTGAGCAGTTCTTC
>TRBJ1-1|.|.|TRBV5-1
CASSSGVNTEALF
TGCGCCAGCAGCTCCGGGGTAAACACTGAAGCTCTCTTT
>TRBJ2-1|TRBD2|few|TRBV2
CATTGTTDYNEQFF
TGTGCCACGACCGGGACTACCGACTACAATGAGCAGTTCTTC
>TRBJ2-3|.|few|TRBV4-1
CASSPRRPDTQYF
TGCGCCAGCAGCCCCAGACGTCCAGATACGCAGTATTTT
>TRBJ2-3|.|.|TRBV15
CATSRDWAGTDPHTQYF
TGTGCCACCAGCAGAGATTGGGCGGGGACGGATCCTCATACGCAGTATTTT
>TRBJ1-1|.|few|TRBV6-1
CASSDLYWTAFF
TGTGCCAGCAGTGACCTGTATTGGACAGCTTTCTTT
>TRBJ2-1|.|.|TRBV14
CASSQASYYNEQFF
TGTGCCAGCAGCCAAGCGAGTTACTACAATGAGCAGTTCTTC
>TRBJ2-1|.|few|TRBV9
CASSETLGTIDNEQFF
TGTGCCAGCAGCGAAACCTTGGGGACCATCGACAATGAGCAGTTCTTC
>TRBJ2-2|.|few|TRBV3-1
CASSQVVGGRQGGGELFF
TGTGCCAGCAGCCAAGTGGTAGGTGGCAGGCAAGGCGGCGGGGAGCTGTTTTTT
>TRBJ2-1|TRBD2|.|TRBV11-2
CASRGGLAGRTSSYNEQFF
TGTGCCAGCAGAGGGGGACTAGCGGGGCGCACAAGCTCCTACAATGAGCAGTTCTTC
>TRBJ2-4|.|.|TRBV4-1
CASSQSLGVQNIQYF
TGCGCCAGCTCCCAGAGTCTAGGGGTCCAAAACATTCAGTACTTC
>TRBJ1-1|.|few|TRBV27
CASSLIDQNTEAFF
TGTGCCAGCAGTTTAATAGACCAGAACACTGAAGCTTTCTTT
>TRBJ2-1|.|.|TRBV7-9
CASSPLREPYNEQFF
TGTGCCAGCAGCCCCCTGCGGGAACCTTACAATGAGCAGTTCTTC
>TRBJ2-1|.|.|TRBV4-2
CASSQVDGEWNEQFF
TGTGCCAGCAGCCAAGTCGACGGGGAGTGGAATGAGCAGTTCTTC
>TRBJ2-1|TRBD1|.|TRBV20-1
CSASPTGTGGDNEQFF
TGCAGTGCTAGCCCAACCGGGACAGGGGGGGACAATGAGCAGTTCTTC
>TRBJ2-5|TRBD2|.|TRBV4-2
CASSQTLAGASEETQYF
TGTGCCAGCAGCCAAACCCTTGCGGGAGCCAGCGAGGAGACCCAGTACTTC
>TRBJ1-3|.|many|TRBV12-3/TRBV12-4
CASSFEDTIYF
TGTGCCAGCAGTTTTGAGGACACCATATATTTT
>TRBJ2-7|.|.|TRBV19
CASSMSRSYEQYF
TGTGCCAGTAGTATGAGCAGGTCGTACGAGCAGTACTTC
>TRBJ2-7|.|few|TRBV20-1
CSASKWDLPYEQYF
TGCAGTGCTAGTAAGTGGGACTTACCTTACGAGCAGTACTTC